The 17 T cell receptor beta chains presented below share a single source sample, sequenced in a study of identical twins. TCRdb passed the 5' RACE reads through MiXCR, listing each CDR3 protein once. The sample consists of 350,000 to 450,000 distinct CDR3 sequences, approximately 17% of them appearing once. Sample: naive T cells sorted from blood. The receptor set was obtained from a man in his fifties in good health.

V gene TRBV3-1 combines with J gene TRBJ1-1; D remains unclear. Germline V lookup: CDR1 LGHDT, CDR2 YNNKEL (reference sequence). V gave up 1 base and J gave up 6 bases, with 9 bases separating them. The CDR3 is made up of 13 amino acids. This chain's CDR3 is CASSQGEVSEAFF. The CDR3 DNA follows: TGTGCCAGCAGCCAAGGTGAAGTCTCTGAAGCTTTCTTT.

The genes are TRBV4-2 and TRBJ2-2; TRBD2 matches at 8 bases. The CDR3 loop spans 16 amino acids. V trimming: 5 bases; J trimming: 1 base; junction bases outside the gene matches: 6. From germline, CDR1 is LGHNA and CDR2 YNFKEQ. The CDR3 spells CASSTVAGRNTGELFF. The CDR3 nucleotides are TGTGCCAGCAGCACTGTAGCGGGGAGGAACACCGGGGAGCTGTTTTTT.

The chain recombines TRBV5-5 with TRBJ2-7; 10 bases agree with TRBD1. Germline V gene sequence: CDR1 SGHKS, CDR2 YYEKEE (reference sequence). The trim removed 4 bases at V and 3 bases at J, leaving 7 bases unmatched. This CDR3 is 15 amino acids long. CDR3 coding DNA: TGTGCCAGCAGCCGCTGGACAGGGGGGATCTACGAGCAGTACTTC. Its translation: CASSRWTGGIYEQYF.

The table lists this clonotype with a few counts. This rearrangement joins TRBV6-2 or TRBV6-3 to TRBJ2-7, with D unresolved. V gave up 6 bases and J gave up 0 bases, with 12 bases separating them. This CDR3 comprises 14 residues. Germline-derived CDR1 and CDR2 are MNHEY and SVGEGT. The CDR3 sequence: CASSPGSSSYEQYF. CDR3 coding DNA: TGTGCCAGCAGCCCCGGATCCAGCTCCTACGAGCAGTACTTC.

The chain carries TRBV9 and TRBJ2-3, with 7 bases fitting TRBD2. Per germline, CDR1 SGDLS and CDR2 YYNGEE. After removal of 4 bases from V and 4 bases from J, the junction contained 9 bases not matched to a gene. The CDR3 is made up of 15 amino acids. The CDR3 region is CASSPASGRADTQYF. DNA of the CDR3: TGTGCCAGCAGCCCCGCTAGCGGCAGGGCAGATACGCAGTATTTT.

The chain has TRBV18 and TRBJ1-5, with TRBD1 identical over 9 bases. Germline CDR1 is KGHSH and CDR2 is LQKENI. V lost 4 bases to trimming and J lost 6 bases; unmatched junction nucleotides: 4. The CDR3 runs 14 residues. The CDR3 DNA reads TGTGCCAGCTCACGGGACAGGGAAACTCAGCCCCAGCATTTT. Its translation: CASSRDRETQPQHF. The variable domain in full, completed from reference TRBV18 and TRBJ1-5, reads NAGVMQNPRHLVRRRGQEARLRCSPMKGHSHVYWYRQLPEEGLKFMVYLQKENIIDESGMPKERFSAEFPKEGPSILRIQQVVRGDSAAYFCASSRDRETQPQHFGDGTRLSIL.

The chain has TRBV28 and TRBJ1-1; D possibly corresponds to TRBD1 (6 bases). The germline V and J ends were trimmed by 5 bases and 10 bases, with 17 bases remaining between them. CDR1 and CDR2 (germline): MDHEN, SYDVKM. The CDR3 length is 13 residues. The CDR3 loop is CASSGTGYARAFF. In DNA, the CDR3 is TGTGCCAGCAGTGGAACAGGGTATGCGAGAGCTTTCTTT.

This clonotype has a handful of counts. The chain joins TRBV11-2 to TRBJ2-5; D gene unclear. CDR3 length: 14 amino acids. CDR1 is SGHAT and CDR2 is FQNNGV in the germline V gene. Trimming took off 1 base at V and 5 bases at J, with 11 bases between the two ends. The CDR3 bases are TGTGCCAGCAGCTTAGCCGCGGTTCTCGAGACCCAGTACTTC. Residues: CASSLAAVLETQYF.

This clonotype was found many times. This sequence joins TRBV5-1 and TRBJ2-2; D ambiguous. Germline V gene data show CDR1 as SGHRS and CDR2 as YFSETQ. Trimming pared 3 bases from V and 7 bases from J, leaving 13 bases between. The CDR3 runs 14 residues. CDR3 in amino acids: CASSWNVESGELFF. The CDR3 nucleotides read TGCGCCAGCAGCTGGAACGTAGAGAGCGGGGAGCTGTTTTTT. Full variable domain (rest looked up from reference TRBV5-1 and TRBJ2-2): KAGVTQTPRYLIKTRGQQVTLSCSPISGHRSVSWYQQTPGQGLQFLFEYFSETQRNKGNFPGRFSGRQFSNSRSEMNVSTLELGDSALYLCASSWNVESGELFFGEGSRLTVL.

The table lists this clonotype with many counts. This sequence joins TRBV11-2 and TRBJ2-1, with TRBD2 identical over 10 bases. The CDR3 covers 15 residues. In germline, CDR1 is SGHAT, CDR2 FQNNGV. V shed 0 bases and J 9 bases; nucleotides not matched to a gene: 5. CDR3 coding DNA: TGTGCCAGCAGCTTAGAAAGCGGGGGGGCCGCTGAGCAGTTCTTC. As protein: CASSLESGGAAEQFF.

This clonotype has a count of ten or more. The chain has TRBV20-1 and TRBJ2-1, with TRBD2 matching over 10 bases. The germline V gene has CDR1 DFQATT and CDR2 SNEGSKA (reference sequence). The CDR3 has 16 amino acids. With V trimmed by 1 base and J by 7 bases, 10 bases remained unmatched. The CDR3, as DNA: TGCAGTGCTAGAGGAGTCCCTAGCGGGAGATCTAATGAGCAGTTCTTC. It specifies CSARGVPSGRSNEQFF.

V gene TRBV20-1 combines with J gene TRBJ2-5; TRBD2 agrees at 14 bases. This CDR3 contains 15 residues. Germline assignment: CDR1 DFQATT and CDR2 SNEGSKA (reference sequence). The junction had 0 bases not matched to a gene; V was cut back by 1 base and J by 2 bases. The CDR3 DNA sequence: TGCAGTGCTAGAGGGACTAGCGGGAGGCAAGAGACCCAGTACTTC. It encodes CSARGTSGRQETQYF.

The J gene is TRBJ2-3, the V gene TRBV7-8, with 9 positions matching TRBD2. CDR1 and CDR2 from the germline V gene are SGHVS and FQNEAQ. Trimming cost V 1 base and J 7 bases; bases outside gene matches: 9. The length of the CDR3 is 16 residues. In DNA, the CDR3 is TGTGCCAGCAGCTTAGTCCTAGCGGGATCCCCCCATACGCAGTATTTT. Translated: CASSLVLAGSPHTQYF.

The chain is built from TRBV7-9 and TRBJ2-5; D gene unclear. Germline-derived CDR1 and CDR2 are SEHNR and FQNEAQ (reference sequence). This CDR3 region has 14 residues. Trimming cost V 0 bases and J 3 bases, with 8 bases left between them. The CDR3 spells CASSLAQVKETQYF. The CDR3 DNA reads TGTGCCAGCAGCTTAGCTCAGGTTAAAGAGACCCAGTACTTC.

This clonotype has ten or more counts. The CDR3 is CASSLLSGRETQYF. In DNA form, the CDR3 reads TGTGCCAGCAGTTTGTTGTCGGGGCGAGAGACCCAGTACTTC. The chain recombines TRBV12-3 or TRBV12-4 with TRBJ2-5, with D possibly being TRBD1 or TRBD2 (5 bases each). The CDR3 length is 14 residues. V shed 3 bases and J shed 4 bases, with 12 bases lying between them.

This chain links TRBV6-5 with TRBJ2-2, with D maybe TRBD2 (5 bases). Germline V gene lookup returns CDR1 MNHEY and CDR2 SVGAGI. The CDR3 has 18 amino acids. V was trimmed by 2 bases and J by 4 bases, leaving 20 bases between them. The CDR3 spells CASSYTGGTSRITGELFF. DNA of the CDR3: TGTGCCAGCAGTTACACCGGAGGAACCTCTAGGATCACCGGGGAGCTGTTTTTT.

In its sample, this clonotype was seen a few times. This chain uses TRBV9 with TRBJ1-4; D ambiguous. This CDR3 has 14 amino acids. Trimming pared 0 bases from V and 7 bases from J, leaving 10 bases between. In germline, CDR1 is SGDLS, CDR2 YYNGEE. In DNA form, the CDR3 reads TGTGCCAGCAGCGTAGGTGCAAAGAGTGAAAAACTGTTTTTT. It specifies CASSVGAKSEKLFF.